A single sample is the source of the 32 T cell receptor beta chains below, sequenced in a study of T cells in Graves' hyperthyroidism and ophthalmopathy. Amplification of TCR beta CDR3 regions used RNA as the template. HTBI primers were used for first-round RT-PCR of the TCR CDR3. TCRdb recomputed calls from the multiplex PCR reads with MiXCR, one row per CDR3 protein. This sample has about 640,000 distinct CDR3 sequences, with roughly 15% found just once. The sample taken for sequencing was blood. These receptors were collected from a woman in her 50s with Graves' ophthalmopathy.

The sample holds many counts of this clonotype. This sequence joins TRBV6-8 and TRBJ2-1; TRBD2 matches at 8 bases. The germline V gene encodes CDR1 MNHGY and CDR2 SAAAGT. V was pared by 5 bases and J by 6 bases, with 18 bases of the junction left unmatched. The CDR3 sequence is 18 residues long. This CDR3 reads CASSGPENPGTRLNEQFF. The CDR3 nucleotides read TGTGCCAGCAGTGGACCCGAGAACCCCGGGACTAGGCTCAATGAGCAGTTCTTC.

A word on this clonotype: A much more abundant neighbour one base away suggests this may be a read error. The rearrangement joins TRBV7-8 to TRBJ2-1; 7 bases are shared with TRBD2. The trim removed 8 bases at V and 10 bases at J, leaving 11 bases unmatched. The CDR3 loop spans 13 amino acids. Germline V CDR1 and CDR2: SGHVS, FQNEAQ. This chain's CDR3 is CASGGEGLGEQFF. CDR3 sequence (DNA): TGTGCCAGCGGGGGGGAGGGGCTTGGCGAGCAGTTCTTC.

The chain couples TRBV14 to TRBJ2-2, with unresolved D. The ends were cut back, 3 bases at V and 6 bases at J, with 14 bases in the middle. Germline CDR1 SGHDN, CDR2 FVKESK. The CDR3 is 15 amino acids. CDR3 sequence reads: CASSHWRPVAGELFF. CDR3 bases: TGTGCCAGCAGCCACTGGAGACCCGTCGCCGGGGAGCTGTTTTTT.

The chain uses TRBV19 and TRBJ2-1, with TRBD2 as a possible D gene (5 bases). Germline CDR1 is LNHDA and CDR2 is SQIVND (reference sequence). Between the trimmed V and J ends, which lost 5 bases and 12 bases, there was a span of 11 bases. The CDR3 length is 11 residues. CDR3 region: CASSYGGLQFF. The CDR3 DNA reads TGTGCCAGTAGTTATGGAGGTTTGCAGTTCTTC. Drawing the rest from reference TRBV19 and TRBJ2-1, the complete variable domain is DGGITQSPKYLFRKEGQNVTLSCEQNLNHDAMYWYRQDPGQGLRLIYYSQIVNDFQKGDIAEGYSVSREKKESFPLTVTSAQKNPTAFYLCASSYGGLQFFGPGTRLTVL.

Many counts were recorded for this clonotype. The J gene is TRBJ2-3, the V gene TRBV5-1; 7 nucleotides agree with TRBD2. Per the germline V gene, CDR1 is SGHRS and CDR2 is YFSETQ. This CDR3 is built from 16 residues. The junction had 8 bases not matched to a gene; V was cut back by 0 bases and J by 4 bases. CDR3 nucleotides: TGCGCCAGCAGCTTGGGGCGCGGGAGCTTGGCAGATACGCAGTATTTT. Encoded protein: CASSLGRGSLADTQYF.

The CDR3 sequence: CASSTPGTSGIYNEQFF. CDR3 nucleotide sequence: TGTGCCAGCAGCACACCCGGGACTAGCGGGATATACAATGAGCAGTTCTTC. The V and J genes are TRBV7-3 and TRBJ2-1, with TRBD2 matching 13 bases. CDR1 and CDR2 (germline): SGHTA, FQGTGA. Trimming took 5 bases from V and 4 from J; bases not matched to a gene: 8. This CDR3 spans 17 amino acids.

This clonotype appeared many times. The CDR3: CASYPSGVNQPQHF. CDR3 coding DNA: TGTGCCAGTTATCCTTCAGGAGTCAATCAGCCCCAGCATTTT. The chain combines TRBV28 with TRBJ1-5, with no clear D. The CDR3 consists of 14 residues. V gave up 9 bases and J gave up 3 bases, with 15 bases separating them. Germline V gene lookup returns CDR1 MDHEN and CDR2 SYDVKM.

This clonotype occurred many times. The chain joins TRBV2 to TRBJ2-4; perhaps TRBD1 as D (6 bases). Deletions cut 1 base from V and 8 bases from J, with 15 bases between. The CDR3 has 15 amino acids. Germline V gives CDR1 SNHLY, CDR2 FYNNEI. The DNA of the CDR3 is TGTGCCAGCAGTGAAGAATGGGGGCCTGGGGACATTCAGTACTTC. It codes for CASSEEWGPGDIQYF.

The table lists this clonotype with many counts. The chain employs TRBV5-5 and TRBJ1-5; D gene unclear. CDR3 length: 14 amino acids. Germline assignment: CDR1 SGHKS and CDR2 YYEKEE (reference sequence). V lost 0 bases and J 2 bases, leaving 6 bases between the germline ends. The CDR3 DNA follows: TGTGCCAGCAGCTTGGCGAGAGGCAATCAGCCCCAGCATTTT. This codes for CASSLARGNQPQHF.

This clonotype was seen many times. The chain couples TRBV2 to TRBJ1-1, with TRBD1 identical over 8 bases. The length of the CDR3 is 14 residues. J was trimmed by 1 base and V by 4 bases; bases with no gene match: 2. Looked up from germline, CDR1 is SNHLY and CDR2 is FYNNEI. The CDR3 bases are TGTGCCAGCAGTGCCCAGGGGGCGAACACTGAAGCTTTCTTT. Translation gives CASSAQGANTEAFF.

This clonotype was observed many times. This chain connects TRBV7-3 to TRBJ2-5; 10 positions match TRBD1. V dropped 5 bases and J dropped 5; count of bases not matched to a gene: 8. Looked up from germline, CDR1 is SGHTA and CDR2 is FQGTGA. The CDR3 extends over 15 amino acids. The CDR3 here is CASSHPGTGDETQYF. The CDR3 DNA reads TGTGCCAGCAGCCACCCCGGGACAGGGGATGAGACCCAGTACTTC.

The chain couples TRBV4-1 to TRBJ2-2; 11 bases are shared with TRBD2. The CDR3 is 16 residues long. With 0 bases clipped from V and 7 bases from J, the junction kept 4 bases outside the gene matches. Germline CDR1 is MGHRA and CDR2 is YSYEKL. CDR3 region: CASSQELAGVFGELFF. CDR3 DNA: TGCGCCAGCAGCCAAGAACTAGCGGGAGTGTTCGGGGAGCTGTTTTTT.

Only a few counts were recorded for this clonotype. The chain links TRBV4-3 to TRBJ1-2; 8 nucleotides align to TRBD1. There are 14 residues in the CDR3. With V trimmed by 0 bases and J by 4 bases, 1 base remained unmatched. CDR1 LGHNA and CDR2 YSLEER come from the germline V gene. This CDR3 reads CASSQEDRVYGYTF. CDR3 nucleotide sequence: TGCGCCAGCAGCCAAGAGGACAGGGTCTATGGCTACACCTTC.

Worth noting for this clonotype: This may arise from a read error, as a much more abundant clone is one base away. The CDR3 DNA reads TGTGCCAGCAGTTTGATGGCCACGAACACTGAAGCTCTCTTT. This codes for CASSLMATNTEALF. J is TRBJ1-1 and V is TRBV12-3 or TRBV12-4; D unresolved. The CDR3 consists of 14 residues.

This clonotype was detected ten times or more. This chain joins TRBV18 and TRBJ2-1; 7 nucleotides match TRBD2. Unmatched junction bases numbered 5, after V lost 8 bases and J lost 7 bases. The CDR3 spans 12 residues. Germline V gene sequence: CDR1 KGHSH, CDR2 LQKENI. The DNA of the CDR3 is TGTGCCAGCAGCCCGGGGGGAAATGAGCAGTTCTTC. Translated, it gives CASSPGGNEQFF.

The chain links TRBV4-1 to TRBJ1-1; the D is unclear. CDR1 MGHRA and CDR2 YSYEKL come from the germline V gene. The CDR3 totals 14 residues. V lost 5 bases and J lost 1, with 11 bases in between. The DNA for the CDR3 is TGCGCCAGCAGCACAAAGACGGAGAACACTGAAGCTTTCTTT. Encoded protein: CASSTKTENTEAFF.

This clonotype has a count of ten or more. This chain's CDR3 is CASSSGLAGDEQYF. The CDR3 region has the DNA TGTGCCAGCAGCTCGGGACTAGCGGGAGACGAGCAGTACTTC. J is TRBJ2-7 and V is TRBV7-8, with 14 positions matching TRBD2. This CDR3 region has 14 residues. The germline V gene has CDR1 SGHVS and CDR2 FQNEAQ. Trimming cost V 4 bases and J 5 bases; bases outside gene matches: 1.

The J gene is TRBJ2-3, the V gene TRBV7-2; 16 positions agree with TRBD2. Germline values: CDR1 SGHTA, CDR2 FQGNSA. Trimming removed 5 bases from V and 5 bases from J; junction bases left unmatched: 10. The CDR3 is 18 residues long. In DNA form, the CDR3 reads TGTGCCAGCAGCCCGCGGGGACTAGCGGGAGGGCCGGAAGATACGCAGTATTTT. This gives the protein CASSPRGLAGGPEDTQYF. Together with reference TRBV7-2 and TRBJ2-3, the CDR3 gives the full variable domain: GAGVSQSPSNKVTEKGKDVELRCDPISGHTALYWYRQSLGQGLEFLIYFQGNSAPDKSGLPSDRFSAERTGGSVSTLTIQRTQQEDSAVYLCASSPRGLAGGPEDTQYFGPGTRLTVL.

This clonotype was counted at least ten times. The V and J genes are TRBV7-9 and TRBJ2-1, with 12 bases lining up with TRBD2. The junction had 16 bases not matched to a gene; V was cut back by 3 bases and J by 10 bases. Germline V gene data show CDR1 as SEHNR and CDR2 as FQNEAQ (reference sequence). The CDR3 is 18 amino acids. The CDR3, as DNA: TGTGCCAGCAGCTTGGGACTAGCGGGCATTCTAGGCGTGGGGGAGCAGTTCTTC. Protein product: CASSLGLAGILGVGEQFF.

This clonotype occurred many times. The genes are TRBV28 and TRBJ2-7; 7 bases are a match to TRBD1. The CDR3 runs 14 residues. The germline gives CDR1 MDHEN, CDR2 SYDVKM. Losses at the gene ends were 6 bases for V and 2 bases for J; bases not matched to a gene: 7. CDR3 nucleotides: TGTGCCAGCAGCCACAGGGGAACGACCTACGAGCAGTACTTC. It translates to CASSHRGTTYEQYF. Full variable domain (missing parts from reference TRBV28 and TRBJ2-7): DVKVTQSSRYLVKRTGEKVFLECVQDMDHENMFWYRQDPGLGLRLIYFSYDVKMKEKGDIPEGYSVSREKKERFSLILESASTNQTSMYLCASSHRGTTYEQYFGPGTRLTVT.

This clonotype was recorded many times. This chain joins TRBV18 and TRBJ2-7; 8 bases match TRBD2. The CDR3 has 16 amino acids. The germline V gene has CDR1 KGHSH and CDR2 LQKENI. The V gene end was trimmed by 6 bases and the J gene end by 4 bases; junction bases not matched to a gene: 14. CDR3 in amino acids: CASSLMGAGVPYEQYF. In DNA form, the CDR3 reads TGTGCCAGCTCCCTCATGGGAGCGGGAGTCCCTTACGAGCAGTACTTC.

This clonotype was seen at least ten times. This chain joins TRBV6-1 and TRBJ2-1; TRBD2 matches 7 bases. Germline assignment: CDR1 MNHNS and CDR2 SASEGT. J lost 0 bases, V lost 3 bases, and 8 bases had no gene match. CDR3 length: 17 residues. The DNA for the CDR3 is TGTGCCAGCAGTGAGAGGGACTATCCGAGCTCCTACAATGAGCAGTTCTTC. Translating gives CASSERDYPSSYNEQFF.

Details on this clonotype: A much larger clone lies a single base off, so this may be a read error. This chain uses TRBV5-1 with TRBJ2-3; 9 nucleotides agree with TRBD2. Germline CDR1 is SGHRS and CDR2 is YFSETQ. V lost 1 base and J lost 4; bases outside the gene matches: 4. This CDR3 is 15 amino acids long. CDR3 bases: TGCGCCAGCAGCTTGATAGCGGGAGTCGCAGATACGCAGTATTTT. Amino acid sequence: CASSLIAGVADTQYF.

This clonotype was recorded a few times. The chain recombines TRBV9 with TRBJ1-3; a possible D gene is TRBD1 (5 bases). The CDR3 sequence is 17 residues long. V shed 1 base and J shed 0 bases, with 14 bases lying between them. Germline CDR1 reads SGDLS; CDR2 reads YYNGEE. The chain's CDR3 is CASSVSAGQNSGNTIYF. The CDR3 DNA is TGTGCCAGCAGCGTAAGCGCAGGGCAGAACTCTGGAAACACCATATATTTT.

There are a few counts of this clonotype. At one boundary the junction diverges from the germline segment, which might be a read error. The J gene is TRBJ2-3, the V gene TRBV20-1; 8 positions match TRBD2. In germline, CDR1 is DFQATT, CDR2 SNEGSKA (reference sequence). The CDR3 spans 13 residues. CDR3 sequence reads: CSPSGSSTDTQYF. In DNA, the CDR3 is TGCAGTCCTAGCGGGTCTAGCACAGATACGCAGTATTTT.

V gene TRBV29-1 combines with J gene TRBJ2-3; D is possibly TRBD2 (6 bases). The CDR3 sequence is 13 residues long. Trimming left V 6 bases short and J 2 bases short, with 12 bases between. Germline V CDR1 and CDR2: SQVTM, ANQGSEA. The CDR3 DNA follows: TGCAGCGTCCAACGGGAGCCCACAGATACGCAGTATTTT. As protein: CSVQREPTDTQYF.

This clonotype was recorded many times. The CDR3 sequence is CASSFRTPANEQFF. The CDR3 nucleotides read TGTGCCAGCAGCTTTCGGACTCCGGCCAATGAGCAGTTCTTC. The rearrangement joins TRBV3-1 to TRBJ2-1, with TRBD2 as a possible D gene (5 bases). The CDR3 spans 14 residues. V was cut by 5 bases and J by 6 bases, with 14 bases left in between. Per germline, CDR1 LGHDT and CDR2 YNNKEL (reference sequence).

V gene TRBV9 combines with J gene TRBJ2-7, with unresolved D. CDR1 is SGDLS, CDR2 YYNGEE, per germline. The CDR3 runs to 15 residues. The V end lost 0 bases, the J end lost 7 bases, and 17 bases lay between the germline ends. This CDR3 reads CASSVVGGSYEEQYF. The CDR3 DNA reads as TGTGCCAGCAGCGTAGTGGGTGGTTCCTACGAAGAGCAGTACTTC. Drawing the rest from reference TRBV9 and TRBJ2-7, the complete variable domain is DSGVTQTPKHLITATGQRVTLRCSPRSGDLSVYWYQQSLDQGLQFLIQYYNGEERAKGNILERFSAQQFPDLHSELNLSSLELGDSALYFCASSVVGGSYEEQYFGPGTRLTVT.

Points on this clonotype: A single base separates this from a much larger clone, so it may be a read error. The CDR3 region is CSVVTTATYGHTF. In nucleotides, the CDR3 is TGCAGCGTGGTGACTACAGCCACGTATGGCCACACCTTC. V and J are TRBV29-1 and TRBJ1-2, with D hard to call. CDR1 and CDR2 (germline): SQVTM, ANQGSEA. There are 13 residues in the CDR3. Looking up the rest from reference TRBV29-1 and TRBJ1-2 gives the full variable domain: SAVISQKPSRDICQRGTSLTIQCQVDSQVTMMFWYRQQPGQSLTLIATANQGSEATYESGFVIDKFPISRPNLTFSTLTVSNMSPEDSSIYLCSVVTTATYGHTFGSGTRLTVV.

This chain joins TRBV12-3 or TRBV12-4 and TRBJ1-4; D call uncertain. With 6 bases removed from V and 0 bases from J, the gap between germline ends came to 14 bases. This CDR3 is built from 16 residues. This CDR3 is CASRPSLGATNEKLFF. Here the CDR3 DNA reads TGTGCCAGCAGACCCAGTCTTGGGGCAACTAATGAAAAACTGTTTTTT.

As regards this clonotype: At one boundary the junction diverges from the germline segment, which might be a read error. The rearrangement uses TRBV5-1 and TRBJ2-3, with 9 bases identical to TRBD2. The CDR3 has 15 residues. Per the germline V gene, CDR1 is SGHRS and CDR2 is YFSETQ. The CDR3 loop is CASSLPGLAADTQYF. The CDR3 DNA reads as TGTGCCAGCAGCTTGCCGGGACTAGCAGCAGATACGCAGTATTTT.

This clonotype has a count of ten or more. The V and J genes are TRBV7-2 and TRBJ2-2; 7 positions agree with TRBD2. Germline CDR1 SGHTA, CDR2 FQGNSA. V trimming: 4 bases; J trimming: 2 bases; junction bases outside the gene matches: 4. The CDR3 runs 15 residues. CDR3 loop: CASSSGLPNTGELFF. For the CDR3, the DNA is TGTGCCAGCAGCTCGGGACTACCAAACACCGGGGAGCTGTTTTTT.